These T cell receptor beta chains were read from a single sample in a study of shared clonotypes between healthy human individuals. Data came from immunoSEQ multiplex PCR; TCRdb stores just in-frame clones and leaves some out. The repertoire holds around 600,000 clones, with more than 95% as singletons. What was sequenced was naive CD4+ T cells sorted from blood. These receptors were obtained from a woman aged 25-40 years in good health. The CDR3 runs from the conserved cysteine through the conserved F or W. A D gene is named only where the DNA matches it firmly. Rows give clone size only sometimes, using once, few, many, or a class for an expanded clone.

j_gene | abundance | d_gene | v_gene | CDR3aa | CDR3nt
TRBJ2-7 | NA | TRBD1 | TRBV18 | CASSMGQGGNYEQYF | TGTGCCAGCTCAATGGGACAGGGAGGGAACTACGAGCAGTACTTC
TRBJ2-5 | NA | NA | TRBV27 | CASRVRRAYQETQYF | TGTGCCAGCAGAGTCAGGAGAGCGTACCAAGAGACCCAGTACTTC
TRBJ2-1 | NA | TRBD1 | TRBV28 | CASSPRQGKHNYNEQFF | TGTGCCAGCAGTCCCCGACAGGGGAAACATAATTACAATGAGCAGTTCTTC
TRBJ1-4 | NA | TRBD1 | TRBV7-9 | CASSRTGGNEKLFF | TGTGCCAGCAGCCGGACAGGGGGTAATGAAAAACTGTTTTTT
TRBJ1-1 | NA | TRBD1 | TRBV6-6 | CASRTQGSTEAFF | TGTGCCAGCAGGACACAGGGGAGCACTGAAGCTTTCTTT
TRBJ1-5 | once | TRBD1 | TRBV19 | CASSILPRPGQGNQPQHF | TGTGCCAGTAGTATACTCCCCCGACCGGGACAGGGGAATCAGCCCCAGCATTTT
TRBJ1-4 | NA | NA | TRBV5-1 | CASSLERGVTEKLFF | TGCGCCAGCAGCTTGGAGCGGGGTGTTACCGAAAAACTGTTTTTT
TRBJ1-3 | NA | NA | TRBV28 | CASQDSAGNTIYF | TGTGCCAGTCAGGACAGCGCGGGAAACACCATATATTTT
TRBJ1-3 | NA | NA | TRBV16 | CASSQSRMGGNTIYF | TGTGCCAGCAGCCAGTCGAGAATGGGTGGAAACACCATATATTTT
TRBJ1-2 | NA | NA | TRBV7-2 | CASSGSGTSGNGYTF | TGTGCCAGCAGCGGATCCGGGACCTCGGGGAATGGCTACACCTTC